The entry below describes one T cell receptor (beta chain). What it binds is unknown. Germline V gene sequence: CDR1 SNHLY, CDR2 FYNNEI. This CDR3 region has 15 residues. V was trimmed by 4 bases and J by 1 base, leaving 13 bases between them. This record belongs to a study of cytomegalovirus exposure and HLA in healthy donors. Overall study findings and caveats: Some 16,000 TCR beta sequences were associated with HLA alleles at 0.05 false discovery rate in a later analysis.

It was with 60 Vbeta and 13 Jbeta primers that the PCR ran. The data were produced by immunoSEQ multiplex PCR, yet TCRdb's version contains in-frame clones alone and is incomplete. The sample holds roughly 100,000 clones, roughly 71% seen once. The receptor was isolated from a man in his fifties in good health and CMV-seronegative. The material sequenced was PBMCs. The V gene is TRBV2, the J gene TRBJ2-5; D uncertain. The CDR3 region is CASSVLALSQETQYF. The DNA of the CDR3 is TGTGCCAGCAGTGTGTTAGCATTGAGCCAAGAGACCCAGTACTTC. The variable domain in full, with the rest retrieved from reference TRBV2 and TRBJ2-5, is EPEVTQTPSHQVTQMGQEVILRCVPISNHLYFYWYRQILGQKVEFLVSFYNNEISEKSEIFDDQFSVERPDGSNFTLKIRSTKLEDSAMYFCASSVLALSQETQYFGPGTRLLVL.